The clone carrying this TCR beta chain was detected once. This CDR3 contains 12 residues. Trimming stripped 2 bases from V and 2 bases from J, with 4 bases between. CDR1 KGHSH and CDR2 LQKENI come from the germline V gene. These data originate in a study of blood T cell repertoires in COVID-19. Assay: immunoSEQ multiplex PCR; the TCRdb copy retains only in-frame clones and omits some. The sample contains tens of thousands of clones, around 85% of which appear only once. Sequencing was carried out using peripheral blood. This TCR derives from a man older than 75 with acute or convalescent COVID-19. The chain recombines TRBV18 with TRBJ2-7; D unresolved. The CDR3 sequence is CASSPSPYEQYF. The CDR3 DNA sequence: TGTGCCAGCTCACCATCTCCCTACGAGCAGTACTTC. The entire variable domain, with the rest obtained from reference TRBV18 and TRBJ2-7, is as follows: NAGVMQNPRHLVRRRGQEARLRCSPMKGHSHVYWYRQLPEEGLKFMVYLQKENIIDESGMPKERFSAEFPKEGPSILRIQQVVRGDSAAYFCASSPSPYEQYFGPGTRLTVT.